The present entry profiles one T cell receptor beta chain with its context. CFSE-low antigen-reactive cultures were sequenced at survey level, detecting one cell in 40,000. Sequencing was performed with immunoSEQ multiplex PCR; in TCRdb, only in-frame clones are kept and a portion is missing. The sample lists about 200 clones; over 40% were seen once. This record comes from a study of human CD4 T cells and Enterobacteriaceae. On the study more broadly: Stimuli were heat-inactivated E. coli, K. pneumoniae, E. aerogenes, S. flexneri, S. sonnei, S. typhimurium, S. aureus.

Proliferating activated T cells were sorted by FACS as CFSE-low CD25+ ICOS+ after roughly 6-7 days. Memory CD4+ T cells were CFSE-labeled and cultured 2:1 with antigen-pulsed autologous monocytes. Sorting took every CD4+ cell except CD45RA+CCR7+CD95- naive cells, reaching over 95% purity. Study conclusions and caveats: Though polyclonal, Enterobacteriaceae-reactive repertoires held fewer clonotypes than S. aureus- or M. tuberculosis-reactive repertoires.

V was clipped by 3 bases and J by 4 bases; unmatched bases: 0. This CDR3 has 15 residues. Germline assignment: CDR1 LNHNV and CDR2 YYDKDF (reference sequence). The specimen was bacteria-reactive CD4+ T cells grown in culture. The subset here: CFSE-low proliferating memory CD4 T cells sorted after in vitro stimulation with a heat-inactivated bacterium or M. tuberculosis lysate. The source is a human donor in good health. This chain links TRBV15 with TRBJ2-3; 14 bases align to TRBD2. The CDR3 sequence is CATSRTSGGADTQYF. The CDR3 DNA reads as TGTGCCACCAGCAGGACTAGCGGGGGGGCAGATACGCAGTATTTT.